Listed below are T cell receptor beta chains from one sample, sequenced in a study of cytomegalovirus exposure and HLA in healthy donors. Generated by immunoSEQ multiplex PCR, the TCRdb table keeps only in-frame clones and is missing some. The profile shows about 180,000 clones, about 73% of them singletons. The sample comprised PBMCs. These receptors originate from a woman aged 50 to 65 in good health and CMV-seropositive. Both conserved end residues are part of each CDR3. A D gene is named only where the DNA matches it firmly. Size is omitted from some rows. Given values are once, few, many or a class for expanded clones.

d_gene	v_gene	j_gene	abundance	CDR3aa
TRBD1	TRBV5-4	TRBJ1-1	-	CASSFPSGTDMNTEAFF
TRBD1	TRBV9	TRBJ2-3	-	CASSVAGTGVDTQYF
TRBD2	TRBV29-1	TRBJ2-7	-	CSVATSGGEEQYF
TRBD1	TRBV30	TRBJ1-5	-	CAWSIPGQGYSNQPQHF
-	TRBV6-5	TRBJ1-2	-	CASSYSGRPGAGYTF
TRBD1	TRBV2	TRBJ1-1	-	CASSRQGLNTEAFF
-	TRBV18	TRBJ1-1	few	CASSTTGYTEAFF
-	TRBV4-1	TRBJ2-5	-	CASSETSLETQYF
-	TRBV6-5	TRBJ1-1	-	CASSPTGAGEAFF
TRBD2	TRBV29-1	TRBJ2-5	-	CSVGRGGQETQYF
TRBD1	TRBV7-9	TRBJ2-3	-	CASSHRDSRTDTQYF
-	TRBV13	TRBJ1-1	-	CASSLEQYTEAFF
-	TRBV5-1	TRBJ2-5	-	CASSSGGLKETQYF
-	TRBV4-2	TRBJ1-2	many	CASSPGEYGYTF
-	TRBV30	TRBJ1-4	-	CAWSPGRANEKLFF
-	TRBV6-5	TRBJ1-6	-	CASTRGGNSPLHF
-	TRBV12-5	TRBJ2-5	once	CASASLSATETQYF
TRBD1	TRBV5-4	TRBJ2-7	-	CASSLTDRGEQYF
-	TRBV18	TRBJ2-5	few	CASSLGRALQETQYF
TRBD2	TRBV5-1	TRBJ2-3	-	CASSRSGGHETDTQYF
TRBD1	TRBV6-5	TRBJ2-7	-	CASRRGGTGGDEQYF
TRBD1	TRBV2	TRBJ1-1	few	CASSGQGASFFGEAFF
TRBD2	TRBV27	TRBJ2-3	-	CASTKALVGGATSTDTQYF
TRBD2	TRBV6-5	TRBJ2-5	-	CASSLAGGRRETQYF
TRBD2	TRBV18	TRBJ2-7	once	CASSAGTSGLYEQYF
-	TRBV5-1	TRBJ2-7	-	CASSSKGTPYEQYF
-	TRBV5-1	TRBJ2-5	-	CASSLGDEETQYF
-	TRBV6-6	TRBJ1-2	once	CASIQMEGYGYTF
-	TRBV7-3	TRBJ2-1	-	CASSSMQGFEQFF
-	TRBV9	TRBJ2-3	-	CASSATGTDTQYF
-	TRBV10-2	TRBJ1-1	-	CASKGLSNTEAFF
-	TRBV6-9	TRBJ2-3	-	CASGGSGGAGVSLNTQYF
TRBD1	TRBV5-5	TRBJ1-4	-	CASSLVAGGYEKLFF
-	TRBV2	TRBJ1-2	-	CASGSLQRGYGYTF
-	TRBV6-6	TRBJ1-6	few	CASSPGHPSPLHF
TRBD2	TRBV27	TRBJ2-5	once	CASSPTSEGTQYF
TRBD1	TRBV7-9	TRBJ2-7	once	CASSLAGTGGIEQYF
TRBD1	TRBV9	TRBJ1-1	-	CASSFGTGAEAFF
-	TRBV7-2	TRBJ2-7	-	CASSLVLDGGYEQYF
TRBD1	TRBV5-1	TRBJ1-4	-	CASSRRGQFATNEKLFF
-	TRBV5-1	TRBJ1-2	-	CASSLIGGGGYTF
-	TRBV28	TRBJ2-3	-	CASSLTPRADTQYF